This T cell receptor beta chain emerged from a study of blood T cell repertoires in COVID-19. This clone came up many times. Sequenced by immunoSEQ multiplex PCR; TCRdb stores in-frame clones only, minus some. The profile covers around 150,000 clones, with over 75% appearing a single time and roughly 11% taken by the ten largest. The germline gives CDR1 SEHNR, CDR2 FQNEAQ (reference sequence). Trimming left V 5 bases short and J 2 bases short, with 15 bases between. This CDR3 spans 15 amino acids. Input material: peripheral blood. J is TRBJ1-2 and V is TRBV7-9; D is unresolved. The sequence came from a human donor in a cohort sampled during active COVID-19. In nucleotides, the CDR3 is TGTGCCAGCAGCCCCCTAGCCTTACGGAACTATGGCTACACCTTC. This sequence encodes CASSPLALRNYGYTF.